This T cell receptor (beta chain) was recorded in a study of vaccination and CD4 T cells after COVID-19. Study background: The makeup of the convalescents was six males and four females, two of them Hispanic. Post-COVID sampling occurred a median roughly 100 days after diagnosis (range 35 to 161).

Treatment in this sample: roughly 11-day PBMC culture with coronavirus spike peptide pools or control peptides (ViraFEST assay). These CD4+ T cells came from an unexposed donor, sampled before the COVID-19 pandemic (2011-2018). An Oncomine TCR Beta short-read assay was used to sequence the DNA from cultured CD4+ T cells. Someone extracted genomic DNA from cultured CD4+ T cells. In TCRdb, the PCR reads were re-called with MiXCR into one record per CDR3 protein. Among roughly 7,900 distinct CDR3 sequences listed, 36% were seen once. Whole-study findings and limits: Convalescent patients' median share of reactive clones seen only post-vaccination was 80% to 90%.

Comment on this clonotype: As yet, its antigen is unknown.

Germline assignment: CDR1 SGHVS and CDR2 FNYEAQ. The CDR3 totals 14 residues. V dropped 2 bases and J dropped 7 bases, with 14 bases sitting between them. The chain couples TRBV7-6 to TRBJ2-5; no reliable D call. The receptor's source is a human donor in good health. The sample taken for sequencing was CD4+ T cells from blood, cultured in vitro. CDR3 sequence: CASSLSILSGTQYF. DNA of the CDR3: TGTGCCAGCAGCTTAAGCATACTATCAGGGACCCAGTACTTC.